This entry lists 29 T cell receptor beta chains sequenced from one sample in a study of shared clonotypes between healthy human individuals. Measured with immunoSEQ multiplex PCR; TCRdb has only the in-frame clones, and not every one. This table holds millions of clones, more than 85% found once. CD45RO-negative, CCR7-positively selected cells formed the naive CD8 fraction, excluding terminally differentiated effector memory CD45RA+ cells. The sample taken for sequencing was naive CD8+ T cells from PBMCs. These receptors were collected from a man aged 18 to 29 in good health. Some clones in this sample may be carry-over from other donors' samples.

This rearrangement joins TRBV5-4 to TRBJ2-1; perhaps TRBD1 as D (5 bases). Germline CDR1 reads SGHNT; CDR2 reads YYREEE (reference sequence). V dropped 2 bases and J dropped 4 bases, with 13 bases sitting between them. This CDR3 comprises 15 residues. The CDR3 here is CASSFLGQGYNEQFF. The DNA of the CDR3 is TGTGCCAGCAGCTTTCTTGGGCAGGGTTACAATGAGCAGTTCTTC.

This clone has just one count. The chain combines TRBV15 with TRBJ2-7; 7 positions match TRBD2. CDR1 is LNHNV, CDR2 YYDKDF, per germline (reference sequence). The CDR3 length is 14 residues. Germline trimming cut 5 bases from V and 7 bases from J; bases unmatched to any gene: 11. The CDR3 DNA sequence: TGTGCCACCAGCGTACTAGCGAGTGGGGGAGAGCAGTACTTC. As protein: CATSVLASGGEQYF.

The rearrangement joins TRBV6-1 to TRBJ1-5; D is undetermined. The V end was cut by 7 bases, the J end by 2 bases, with 15 bases between. The germline CDR1 and CDR2 sequences are MNHNS and SASEGT. CDR3 length: 15 residues. The CDR3 bases are TGTGCCAGCAAAGTTCAGGTTAGAGGCAATCAGCCCCAGCATTTT. Residues: CASKVQVRGNQPQHF.

The CDR3 here is CASSPSRVHYGYTF. CDR3 nucleotide sequence: TGTGCCAGCAGCCCTTCCAGAGTGCACTATGGCTACACCTTC. V usage is TRBV7-8 and J usage is TRBJ1-2; no clear D. The CDR3 has 14 residues. V was clipped by 5 bases and J by 3 bases, with 13 bases between them. Germline-derived CDR1 and CDR2 are SGHVS and FQNEAQ.

The V and J genes are TRBV6-5 and TRBJ2-7; 8 positions match TRBD1. V trimming: 5 bases; J trimming: 4 bases; junction bases outside the gene matches: 7. Germline CDR1 is MNHEY and CDR2 is SVGAGI. The CDR3 runs to 14 residues. In nucleotides, the CDR3 is TGTGCCAGCAGTCACGGGACAGGACAATACGAGCAGTACTTC. Protein product: CASSHGTGQYEQYF.

As concerns this clone: Additional DNA sequences in this sample encode the identical CDR3. The CDR3 sequence is CASSYGGSEQYF. CDR3 in DNA: TGTGCCAGCAGTTATGGGGGATCAGAGCAGTACTTC. V usage is TRBV6-5 and J usage is TRBJ2-7, with D perhaps matching TRBD1 or TRBD2 (5 bases each). This CDR3 is 12 amino acids long. Deletions cut 3 bases from V and 7 bases from J, with 10 bases between. Germline CDR1 MNHEY, CDR2 SVGAGI.

This clone was counted a single time. CDR3 sequence (DNA): TGTGCCACCAGCAGAGATCGGGGGAGGGAAGCCTACAATGAGCAGTTCTTC. Its translation is CATSRDRGREAYNEQFF. This sequence joins TRBV15 and TRBJ2-1; TRBD2 agrees at 7 bases. V was pared by 0 bases and J by 2 bases, with 7 bases of the junction left unmatched. CDR1 and CDR2 (germline): LNHNV, YYDKDF (reference sequence). The CDR3 consists of 17 residues.

CDR3 DNA: TGTGCCTCCTGGGGGAACGAGAGGGAGCCCCAGCATTTT. Residues: CASWGNEREPQHF. The chain joins TRBV19 to TRBJ1-5; weak D call: TRBD1 (5 bases). This CDR3 spans 13 amino acids. Germline CDR1 and CDR2: LNHDA and SQIVND (reference sequence). Deletions cut 11 bases from V and 8 bases from J, with 19 bases between.

The chain recombines TRBV27 with TRBJ2-1; TRBD2 agrees at 9 bases. The CDR3 has 16 residues. V was clipped by 0 bases and J by 8 bases; unmatched bases: 8. Germline CDR1 and CDR2: MNHEY and SMNVEV (reference sequence). The CDR3 loop is CASSLSLAGAGHEQFF. DNA of the CDR3: TGTGCCAGCAGTTTATCGTTAGCGGGAGCTGGCCATGAGCAGTTCTTC.

The genes are TRBV27 and TRBJ1-2, with unresolved D. In germline, CDR1 is MNHEY, CDR2 SMNVEV (reference sequence). V was clipped by 3 bases and J by 5 bases, with 16 bases between them. CDR3 length: 15 amino acids. The CDR3 bases are TGTGCCAGCAGTTTTCTCGTGGAGGGAGGATATGGCTACACCTTC. Amino acid sequence: CASSFLVEGGYGYTF.

This sequence joins TRBV21-1 and TRBJ2-2; the table's D call of TRBD2 was not tested on the DNA. TRBV21-1 is reported as a pseudogene. CDR3 length equals 18 residues. In nucleotides, the CDR3 is TGTGCCAGCAGAACAAATAAGGGACTAGCGGGAGGGACCGGGGAGCTGTTTTTT. It yields the protein CASRTNKGLAGGTGELFF.

This clone has a single count. J is TRBJ2-7 and V is TRBV15; 9 bases match TRBD2. The CDR3 is 17 amino acids. The V and J ends lost 0 bases and 3 bases, in that order; junction bases with no gene match: 9. CDR1 and CDR2 from the germline V gene are LNHNV and YYDKDF (reference sequence). This chain's CDR3 is CATSREGWREGLYEQYF. The CDR3, as DNA: TGTGCCACCAGCAGAGAGGGATGGCGGGAGGGCCTCTACGAGCAGTACTTC.

The chain recombines TRBV27 with TRBJ1-1; D unclear. This CDR3 has 15 residues. V was clipped by 2 bases and J by 1 base, with 11 bases between them. CDR1 and CDR2 (germline): MNHEY, SMNVEV (reference sequence). The CDR3: CASSLGLGRNTEAFF. The CDR3 DNA sequence: TGTGCCAGCAGTTTAGGGCTCGGGAGGAACACTGAAGCTTTCTTT.

A remark on this clone: Sequence at one end of the junction differs from germline and may be a read error. This chain uses TRBV29-1 with TRBJ2-1; 14 bases are shared with TRBD2. This CDR3 spans 13 amino acids. The germline CDR1 and CDR2 sequences are SQVTM and ANQGSEA. The CDR3 reads CQGTSGSNNEQFF. The CDR3 DNA reads as TGTCAGGGGACTAGCGGGAGCAACAATGAGCAGTTCTTC.

A single count supports this clone. The V gene is TRBV28, the J gene TRBJ2-1, with 10 bases identical to TRBD2. The CDR3 consists of 16 residues. V lost 6 bases, J lost 6 bases, and 11 bases stayed unmatched. CDR1 and CDR2 from the germline V gene are MDHEN and SYDVKM. The DNA of the CDR3 is TGTGCCAGCAGGGTGGCTAGCGGGAGAAGTCGCAATGAGCAGTTCTTC. It translates to CASRVASGRSRNEQFF.

As DNA, the CDR3 is TGTGCCAGCAGTTTGTGGGACAGGGAAAGGATTAGGCATTTT. It translates to CASSLWDRERIRHF. The chain carries TRBV28 and TRBJ1-5; 9 nucleotides line up with TRBD1. Per germline, CDR1 MDHEN and CDR2 SYDVKM. V shed 3 bases and J 15 bases; nucleotides not matched to a gene: 12. The CDR3 runs 14 residues.

As for this clone: Other DNA sequences within the sample encode an identical CDR3. The chain carries TRBV28 and TRBJ2-3; D is unclear. Trimming stripped 3 bases from V and 6 bases from J, with 4 bases between. Germline V CDR1 and CDR2: MDHEN, SYDVKM. The CDR3 is made up of 11 amino acids. CDR3 DNA sequence: TGTGCCAGCAGTTTGGCTGATACGCAGTATTTT. Translation gives CASSLADTQYF.

The sample holds one count of this clone. The gene calls are TRBV28 and TRBJ1-5; tentatively, D is TRBD1 (5 bases). V was trimmed by 4 bases and J by 0 bases, leaving 13 bases between them. The CDR3 is made up of 16 amino acids. Per germline, CDR1 MDHEN and CDR2 SYDVKM. The CDR3 is CASSSPTDYSNQPQHF. The CDR3 nucleotides read TGTGCCAGCAGTTCCCCGACAGACTATAGCAATCAGCCCCAGCATTTT. Variable domain in full (rest from reference TRBV28 and TRBJ1-5): DVKVTQSSRYLVKRTGEKVFLECVQDMDHENMFWYRQDPGLGLRLIYFSYDVKMKEKGDIPEGYSVSREKKERFSLILESASTNQTSMYLCASSSPTDYSNQPQHFGDGTRLSIL.

Only a few counts were recorded for this clone. J is TRBJ2-7 and V is TRBV5-5, with TRBD1 as a possible D gene (5 bases). Trimming shortened V by 1 base and J by 2 bases, and 16 bases separated the two germline ends. The CDR3 contains 16 residues. The germline CDR1 and CDR2 sequences are SGHKS and YYEKEE (reference sequence). The CDR3 loop reads CASSLSEGVRPYEQYF. CDR3 nucleotides: TGTGCCAGCAGCTTGAGCGAAGGGGTTCGTCCCTACGAGCAGTACTTC.

This chain links TRBV7-9 with TRBJ2-5; possible D gene TRBD2, 6 bases. V was trimmed by 7 bases and J by 1 base, leaving 7 bases between them. This CDR3 spans 12 amino acids. Germline assignment: CDR1 SEHNR and CDR2 FQNEAQ (reference sequence). CDR3 in amino acids: CASTGVQETQYF. The CDR3 nucleotides are TGTGCCAGCACGGGAGTCCAAGAGACCCAGTACTTC.

Comment on this clone: Distinct nucleotide sequences in the sample also encode this CDR3. The gene calls are TRBV4-2 and TRBJ1-5, with 7 bases lining up with TRBD1. CDR3 length: 14 residues. V gave up 1 base and J gave up 4 bases; unmatched junction bases: 1. Per the germline V gene, CDR1 is LGHNA and CDR2 is YNFKEQ. The CDR3 DNA reads TGTGCCAGCAGCCAAGGACAGGGAAATCAGCCCCAGCATTTT. Residues: CASSQGQGNQPQHF.

V and J are TRBV2 and TRBJ1-5; TRBD1 agrees at 10 bases. This CDR3 contains 16 residues. Germline CDR1 and CDR2: SNHLY and FYNNEI. V lost 1 base to trimming and J lost 1 base; unmatched junction nucleotides: 1. CDR3 coding DNA: TGTGCCAGCAGTGAAGGGGACAGGGGAAGCAATCAGCCCCAGCATTTT. It yields the protein CASSEGDRGSNQPQHF.

The V call is TRBV6-6, the J call TRBJ2-7; a possible D gene is TRBD2 (7 bases). The CDR3 spans 12 residues. V was trimmed by 6 bases and J by 5 bases, leaving 11 bases between them. Germline V gene sequence: CDR1 MNHNY, CDR2 SVGAGI (reference sequence). The CDR3 here is CASRGGLDEQYF. In nucleotides, the CDR3 is TGTGCCAGCAGGGGGGGGCTGGACGAGCAGTACTTC.

This sequence joins TRBV6-5 and TRBJ2-7; D remains ambiguous. The CDR3 loop spans 14 amino acids. V shed 2 bases and J shed 5 bases, with 13 bases lying between them. From germline, CDR1 is MNHEY and CDR2 SVGAGI. CDR3: CASSYGERPHEQYF. CDR3 nucleotide sequence: TGTGCCAGCAGTTACGGGGAACGGCCCCACGAGCAGTACTTC.

The chain employs TRBV19 and TRBJ2-7; D unresolved. This CDR3 contains 15 residues. CDR1 is LNHDA, CDR2 SQIVND, per germline (reference sequence). Trimming shortened V by 5 bases and J by 2 bases, and 16 bases separated the two germline ends. The chain's CDR3 is CASSAEPGFPYEQYF. In DNA, the CDR3 is TGTGCCAGTAGTGCCGAACCCGGGTTTCCCTACGAGCAGTACTTC.

The chain joins TRBV19 to TRBJ2-7, with TRBD1 identical over 10 bases. CDR3 length: 15 amino acids. V shed 5 bases and J 2 bases; nucleotides not matched to a gene: 6. CDR1 and CDR2 (germline): LNHDA, SQIVND (reference sequence). The CDR3 nucleotides are TGTGCCAGTAGTCCCCCCGGGACAGGGGCCTACGAGCAGTACTTC. It codes for CASSPPGTGAYEQYF.

V usage is TRBV6-5 and J usage is TRBJ2-7, with D tentatively TRBD1 (6 bases). The ends were cut back, 6 bases at V and 2 bases at J, with 14 bases in the middle. The CDR3 loop spans 14 amino acids. Germline V gives CDR1 MNHEY, CDR2 SVGAGI. The CDR3, as DNA: TGTGCCAGCAGACTCGGGACATCCCCCTACGAGCAGTACTTC. It yields the protein CASRLGTSPYEQYF.

The chain combines TRBV4-2 with TRBJ2-7, with 10 positions matching TRBD2. The CDR3 totals 15 residues. J gave up 3 bases and V 1 base, and 3 bases lay outside the gene matches. CDR1 is LGHNA and CDR2 is YNFKEQ in the germline V gene. The CDR3 DNA reads as TGTGCCAGCAGCCAAGGGCTAGCGGGGGACTACGAGCAGTACTTC. It specifies CASSQGLAGDYEQYF.

This clone is a singleton in its sample. Other nucleotide sequences from this sample produce the same CDR3. This chain connects TRBV4-3 to TRBJ1-3; tentative D call: TRBD1 (5 bases). V lost 0 bases to trimming and J lost 0 bases, with 6 bases between them. This CDR3 comprises 15 residues. Germline-derived CDR1 and CDR2 are LGHNA and YSLEER. The CDR3 DNA follows: TGCGCCAGCAGCCAAGAGGGGGGCTCTGGAAACACCATATATTTT. It yields the protein CASSQEGGSGNTIYF.